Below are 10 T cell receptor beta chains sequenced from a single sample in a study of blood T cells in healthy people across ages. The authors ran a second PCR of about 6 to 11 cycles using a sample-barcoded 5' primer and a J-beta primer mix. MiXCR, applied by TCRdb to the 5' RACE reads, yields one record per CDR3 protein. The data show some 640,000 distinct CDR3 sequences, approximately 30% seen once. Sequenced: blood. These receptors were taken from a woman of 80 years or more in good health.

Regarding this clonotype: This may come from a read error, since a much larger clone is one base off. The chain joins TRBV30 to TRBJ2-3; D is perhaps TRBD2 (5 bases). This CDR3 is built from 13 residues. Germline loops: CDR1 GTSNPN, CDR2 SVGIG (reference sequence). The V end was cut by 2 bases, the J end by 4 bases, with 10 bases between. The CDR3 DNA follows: TGTGCCTGGAGTCCACGGGAACCAGATACGCAGTATTTT. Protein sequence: CAWSPREPDTQYF.

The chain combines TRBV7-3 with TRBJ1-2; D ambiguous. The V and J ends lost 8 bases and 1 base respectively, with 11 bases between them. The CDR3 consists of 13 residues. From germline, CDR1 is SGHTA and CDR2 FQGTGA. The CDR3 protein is CASLPTLNYGYTF. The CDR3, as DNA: TGTGCCAGCCTACCGACACTTAACTATGGCTACACCTTC.

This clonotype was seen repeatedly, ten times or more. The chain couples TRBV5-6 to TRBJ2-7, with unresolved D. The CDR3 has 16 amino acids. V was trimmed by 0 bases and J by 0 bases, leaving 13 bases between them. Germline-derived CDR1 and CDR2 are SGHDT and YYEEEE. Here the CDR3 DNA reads TGTGCCAGCAGCTTGGTGGCTACCTCGTACTCCTACGAGCAGTACTTC. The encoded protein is CASSLVATSYSYEQYF. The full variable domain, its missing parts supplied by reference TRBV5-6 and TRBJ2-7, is DAGVTQSPTHLIKTRGQQVTLRCSPKSGHDTVSWYQQALGQGPQFIFQYYEEEERQRGNFPDRFSGHQFPNYSSELNVNALLLGDSALYLCASSLVATSYSYEQYFGPGTRLTVT.

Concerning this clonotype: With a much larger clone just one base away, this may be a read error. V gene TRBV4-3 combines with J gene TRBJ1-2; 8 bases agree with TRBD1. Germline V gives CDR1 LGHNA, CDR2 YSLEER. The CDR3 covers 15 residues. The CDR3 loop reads CASSQSGTGNYGYIF. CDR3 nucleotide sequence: TGCGCCAGCAGCCAATCCGGGACAGGCAACTATGGCTACATCTTC.

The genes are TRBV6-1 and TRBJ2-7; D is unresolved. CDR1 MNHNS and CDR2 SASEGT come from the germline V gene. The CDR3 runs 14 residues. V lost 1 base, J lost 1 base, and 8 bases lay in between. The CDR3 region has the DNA TGTGCCAGCAGTGAAGGCCTTCCGTCCTACGAGCAGTACTTC. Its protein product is CASSEGLPSYEQYF.

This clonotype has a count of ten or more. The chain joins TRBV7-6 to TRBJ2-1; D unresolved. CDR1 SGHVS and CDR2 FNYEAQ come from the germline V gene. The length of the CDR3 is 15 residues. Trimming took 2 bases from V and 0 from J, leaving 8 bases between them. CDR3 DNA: TGTGCCAGCAGCTTACAGGAGAGCTCCTACAATGAGCAGTTCTTC. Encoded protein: CASSLQESSYNEQFF.

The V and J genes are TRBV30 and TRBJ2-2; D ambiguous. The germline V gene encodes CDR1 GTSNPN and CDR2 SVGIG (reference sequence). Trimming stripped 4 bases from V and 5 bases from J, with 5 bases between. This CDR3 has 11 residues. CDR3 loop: CAWTETGELFF. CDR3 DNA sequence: TGTGCCTGGACCGAAACCGGGGAGCTGTTTTTT.

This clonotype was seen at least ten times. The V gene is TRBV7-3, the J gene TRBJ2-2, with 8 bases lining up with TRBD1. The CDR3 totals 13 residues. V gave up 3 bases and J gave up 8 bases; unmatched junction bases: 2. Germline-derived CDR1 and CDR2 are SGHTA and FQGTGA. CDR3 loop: CASSFDRGGELFF. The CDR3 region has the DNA TGTGCCAGCAGCTTTGACAGGGGTGGGGAGCTGTTTTTT.

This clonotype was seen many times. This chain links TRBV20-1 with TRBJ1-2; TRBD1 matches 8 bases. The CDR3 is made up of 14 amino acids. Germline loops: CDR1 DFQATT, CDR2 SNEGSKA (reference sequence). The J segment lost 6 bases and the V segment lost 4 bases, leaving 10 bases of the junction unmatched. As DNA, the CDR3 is TGCAGTGCTAAACAACTGGACAGGGATCATGGCTACACCTTC. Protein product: CSAKQLDRDHGYTF.

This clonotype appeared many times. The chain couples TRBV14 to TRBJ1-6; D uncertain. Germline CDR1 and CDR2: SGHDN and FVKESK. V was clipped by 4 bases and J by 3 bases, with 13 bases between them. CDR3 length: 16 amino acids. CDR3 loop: CASSPLGLNYNSPLHF. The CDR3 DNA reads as TGTGCCAGCAGCCCGCTCGGACTCAACTATAATTCACCCCTCCACTTT.